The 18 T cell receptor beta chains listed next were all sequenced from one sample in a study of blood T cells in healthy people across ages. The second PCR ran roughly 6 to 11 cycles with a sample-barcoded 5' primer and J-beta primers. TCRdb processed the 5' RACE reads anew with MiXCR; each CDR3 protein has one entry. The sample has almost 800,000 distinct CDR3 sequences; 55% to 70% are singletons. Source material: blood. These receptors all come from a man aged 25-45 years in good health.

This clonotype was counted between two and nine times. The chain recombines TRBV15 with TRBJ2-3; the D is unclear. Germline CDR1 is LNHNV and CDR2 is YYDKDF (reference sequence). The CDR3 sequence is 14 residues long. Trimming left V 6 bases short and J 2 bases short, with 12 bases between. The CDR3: CATRALRITDTQYF. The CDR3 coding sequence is TGTGCCACCAGGGCGTTGAGGATCACAGATACGCAGTATTTT.

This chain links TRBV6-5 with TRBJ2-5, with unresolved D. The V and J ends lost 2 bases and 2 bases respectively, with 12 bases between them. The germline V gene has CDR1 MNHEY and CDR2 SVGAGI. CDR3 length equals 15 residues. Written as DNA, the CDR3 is TGTGCCAGCAGTTACGTGGCAGCCAAACAAGAGACCCAGTACTTC. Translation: CASSYVAAKQETQYF.

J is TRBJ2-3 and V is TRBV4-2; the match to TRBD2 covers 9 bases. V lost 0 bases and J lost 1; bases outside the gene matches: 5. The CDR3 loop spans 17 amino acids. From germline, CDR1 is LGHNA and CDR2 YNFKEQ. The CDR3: CASSQDGLARGTDTQYF. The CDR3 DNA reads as TGTGCCAGCAGCCAAGACGGACTAGCGCGGGGCACAGATACGCAGTATTTT.

The DNA of the CDR3 is TGTGCCAGCAGCTTAGAAGGGCGGGGCTTTAACGAGCAGTACTTC. Its translation: CASSLEGRGFNEQYF. V usage is TRBV7-2 and J usage is TRBJ2-7; D perhaps matches TRBD2 (6 bases). Germline CDR1 SGHTA, CDR2 FQGNSA. Trimming cost V 1 base and J 5 bases, with 15 bases left between them. The CDR3 contains 15 residues.

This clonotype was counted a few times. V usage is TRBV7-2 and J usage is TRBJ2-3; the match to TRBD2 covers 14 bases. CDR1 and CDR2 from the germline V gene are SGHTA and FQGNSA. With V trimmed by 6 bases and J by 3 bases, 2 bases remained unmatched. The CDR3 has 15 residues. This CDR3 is CASRGTSGRTDTQYF. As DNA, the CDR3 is TGTGCCAGCAGGGGGACTAGCGGGAGAACAGATACGCAGTATTTT.

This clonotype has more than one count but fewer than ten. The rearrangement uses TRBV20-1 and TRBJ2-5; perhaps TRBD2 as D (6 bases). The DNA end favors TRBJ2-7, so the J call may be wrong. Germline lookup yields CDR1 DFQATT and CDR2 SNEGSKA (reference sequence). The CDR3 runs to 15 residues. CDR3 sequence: CSAPPGAGNPLEQYF. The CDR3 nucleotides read TGCAGTGCCCCGCCGGGCGCGGGAAACCCTCTCGAGCAGTACTTC.

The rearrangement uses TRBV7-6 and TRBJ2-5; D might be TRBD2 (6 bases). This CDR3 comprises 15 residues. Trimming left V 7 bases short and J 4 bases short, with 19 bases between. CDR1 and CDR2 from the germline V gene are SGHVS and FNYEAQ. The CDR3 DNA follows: TGTGCCAGCAAGAAAAGGAGGGGAATCCGAGAGACCCAGTACTTC. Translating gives CASKKRRGIRETQYF.

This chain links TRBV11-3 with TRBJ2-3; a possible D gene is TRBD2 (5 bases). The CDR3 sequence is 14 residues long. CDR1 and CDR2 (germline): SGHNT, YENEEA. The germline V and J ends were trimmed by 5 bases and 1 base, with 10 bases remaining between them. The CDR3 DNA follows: TGTGCCAGCAGCCCCACTAGGGGCACAGATACGCAGTATTTT. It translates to CASSPTRGTDTQYF.

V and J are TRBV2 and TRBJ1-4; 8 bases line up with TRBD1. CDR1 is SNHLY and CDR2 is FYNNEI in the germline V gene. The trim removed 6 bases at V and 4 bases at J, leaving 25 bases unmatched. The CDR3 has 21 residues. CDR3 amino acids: CASSFNLAAGGHGVLNEKLFF. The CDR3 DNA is TGTGCCAGCAGCTTCAATCTTGCAGCAGGGGGCCACGGCGTACTTAATGAAAAACTGTTTTTT.

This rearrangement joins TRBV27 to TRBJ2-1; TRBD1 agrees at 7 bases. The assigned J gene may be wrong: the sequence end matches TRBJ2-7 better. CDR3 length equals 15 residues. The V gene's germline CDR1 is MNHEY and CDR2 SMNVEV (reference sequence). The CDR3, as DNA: TGTGCCAGCAGTACGACAGGGAGCTCCTACAATGAGCAGTACTTC. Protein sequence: CASSTTGSSYNEQYF.

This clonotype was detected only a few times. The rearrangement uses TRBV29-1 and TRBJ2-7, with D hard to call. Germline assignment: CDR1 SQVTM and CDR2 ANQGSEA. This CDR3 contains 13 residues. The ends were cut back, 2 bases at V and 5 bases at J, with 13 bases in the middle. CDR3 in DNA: TGCAGCGTTGAATACAGTGGGTTCAACGAGCAGTACTTC. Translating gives CSVEYSGFNEQYF.

The CDR3 coding sequence is TGTGCCAGCAGCCGGGGGGACGGGGCGGGAACTAATGAAAAACTGTTTTTT. This gives the protein CASSRGDGAGTNEKLFF. The chain couples TRBV4-2 to TRBJ1-4, with D maybe TRBD1 (5 bases). Germline V gene lookup returns CDR1 LGHNA and CDR2 YNFKEQ. Trimming cost V 4 bases and J 1 base, with 16 bases left between them. The CDR3 totals 17 residues.

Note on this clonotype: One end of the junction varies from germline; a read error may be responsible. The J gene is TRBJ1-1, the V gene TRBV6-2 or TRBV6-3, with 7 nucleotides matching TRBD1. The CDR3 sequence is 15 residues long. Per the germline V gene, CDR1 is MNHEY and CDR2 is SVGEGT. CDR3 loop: CTSSYGQAGNTEAFF. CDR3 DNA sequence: TGTACCAGCAGTTACGGACAGGCGGGGAACACTGAAGCTTTCTTT.

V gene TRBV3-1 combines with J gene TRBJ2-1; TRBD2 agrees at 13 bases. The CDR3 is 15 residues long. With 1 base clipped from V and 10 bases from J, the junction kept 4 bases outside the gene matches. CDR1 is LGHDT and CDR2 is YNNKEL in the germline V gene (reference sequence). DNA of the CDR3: TGTGCCAGCAGCCAAGGGACTAGCGGGGGCGGGGAGCAGTTCTTC. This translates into CASSQGTSGGGEQFF.

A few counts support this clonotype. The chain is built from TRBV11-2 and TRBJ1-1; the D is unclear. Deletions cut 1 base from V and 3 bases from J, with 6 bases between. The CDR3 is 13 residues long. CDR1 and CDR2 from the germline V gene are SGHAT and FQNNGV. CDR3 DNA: TGTGCCAGCAGCTTAGTTCGCGACACTGAAGCTTTCTTT. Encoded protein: CASSLVRDTEAFF.

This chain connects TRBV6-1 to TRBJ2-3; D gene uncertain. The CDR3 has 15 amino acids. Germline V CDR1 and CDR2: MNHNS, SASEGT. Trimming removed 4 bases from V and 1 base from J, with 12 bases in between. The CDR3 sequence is CASSVFEFGTDTQYF. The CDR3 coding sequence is TGTGCCAGCAGTGTCTTCGAGTTCGGCACAGATACGCAGTATTTT.

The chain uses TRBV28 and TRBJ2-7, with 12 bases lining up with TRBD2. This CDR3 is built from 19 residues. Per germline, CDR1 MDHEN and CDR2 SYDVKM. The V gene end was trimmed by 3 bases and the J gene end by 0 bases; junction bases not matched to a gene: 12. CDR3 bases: TGTGCCAGCAGTTTGAGCCGAGTGACTAGCGGGAGTTCCTCCTACGAGCAGTACTTC. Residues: CASSLSRVTSGSSSYEQYF.

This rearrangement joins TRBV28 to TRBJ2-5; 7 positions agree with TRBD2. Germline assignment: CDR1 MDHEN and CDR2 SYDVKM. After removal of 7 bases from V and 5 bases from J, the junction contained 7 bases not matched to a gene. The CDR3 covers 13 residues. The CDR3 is CASIAGRAETQYF. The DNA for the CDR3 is TGTGCCAGCATCGCTGGGAGGGCGGAGACCCAGTACTTC.